This T cell receptor beta chain is drawn from a study of blood T cell repertoires in COVID-19. Study-level information: Acute-phase and convalescent COVID-19 samples originated in the United States, Italy and Spain. Sources were T cells, B-cell-depleted T cells, or PBMCs; the material itself was cDNA or gDNA.

The CDR3 consists of 12 residues. Trimming left V 2 bases short and J 2 bases short, with 4 bases between. Germline V lookup: CDR1 SEHNR, CDR2 FQNEAQ (reference sequence). Authors' methods: By means of reference gene primer amplification, nucleated cell counts were estimated. Profiled with immunoSEQ multiplex PCR; TCRdb holds only in-frame clones, not every one. The V and J calls and clone size are taken from that table; D and trimming were inferred from the DNA. Among 100,000 to 150,000 clones listed, 77% were seen once. The material sequenced was peripheral blood. The J gene is TRBJ2-7, the V gene TRBV7-9; no clear D. The receptor was isolated from a human donor in a cohort sampled during active COVID-19. This chain's CDR3 is CASSLTAYEQYF. CDR3 nucleotides: TGTGCCAGCAGCTTAACAGCCTACGAGCAGTACTTC.